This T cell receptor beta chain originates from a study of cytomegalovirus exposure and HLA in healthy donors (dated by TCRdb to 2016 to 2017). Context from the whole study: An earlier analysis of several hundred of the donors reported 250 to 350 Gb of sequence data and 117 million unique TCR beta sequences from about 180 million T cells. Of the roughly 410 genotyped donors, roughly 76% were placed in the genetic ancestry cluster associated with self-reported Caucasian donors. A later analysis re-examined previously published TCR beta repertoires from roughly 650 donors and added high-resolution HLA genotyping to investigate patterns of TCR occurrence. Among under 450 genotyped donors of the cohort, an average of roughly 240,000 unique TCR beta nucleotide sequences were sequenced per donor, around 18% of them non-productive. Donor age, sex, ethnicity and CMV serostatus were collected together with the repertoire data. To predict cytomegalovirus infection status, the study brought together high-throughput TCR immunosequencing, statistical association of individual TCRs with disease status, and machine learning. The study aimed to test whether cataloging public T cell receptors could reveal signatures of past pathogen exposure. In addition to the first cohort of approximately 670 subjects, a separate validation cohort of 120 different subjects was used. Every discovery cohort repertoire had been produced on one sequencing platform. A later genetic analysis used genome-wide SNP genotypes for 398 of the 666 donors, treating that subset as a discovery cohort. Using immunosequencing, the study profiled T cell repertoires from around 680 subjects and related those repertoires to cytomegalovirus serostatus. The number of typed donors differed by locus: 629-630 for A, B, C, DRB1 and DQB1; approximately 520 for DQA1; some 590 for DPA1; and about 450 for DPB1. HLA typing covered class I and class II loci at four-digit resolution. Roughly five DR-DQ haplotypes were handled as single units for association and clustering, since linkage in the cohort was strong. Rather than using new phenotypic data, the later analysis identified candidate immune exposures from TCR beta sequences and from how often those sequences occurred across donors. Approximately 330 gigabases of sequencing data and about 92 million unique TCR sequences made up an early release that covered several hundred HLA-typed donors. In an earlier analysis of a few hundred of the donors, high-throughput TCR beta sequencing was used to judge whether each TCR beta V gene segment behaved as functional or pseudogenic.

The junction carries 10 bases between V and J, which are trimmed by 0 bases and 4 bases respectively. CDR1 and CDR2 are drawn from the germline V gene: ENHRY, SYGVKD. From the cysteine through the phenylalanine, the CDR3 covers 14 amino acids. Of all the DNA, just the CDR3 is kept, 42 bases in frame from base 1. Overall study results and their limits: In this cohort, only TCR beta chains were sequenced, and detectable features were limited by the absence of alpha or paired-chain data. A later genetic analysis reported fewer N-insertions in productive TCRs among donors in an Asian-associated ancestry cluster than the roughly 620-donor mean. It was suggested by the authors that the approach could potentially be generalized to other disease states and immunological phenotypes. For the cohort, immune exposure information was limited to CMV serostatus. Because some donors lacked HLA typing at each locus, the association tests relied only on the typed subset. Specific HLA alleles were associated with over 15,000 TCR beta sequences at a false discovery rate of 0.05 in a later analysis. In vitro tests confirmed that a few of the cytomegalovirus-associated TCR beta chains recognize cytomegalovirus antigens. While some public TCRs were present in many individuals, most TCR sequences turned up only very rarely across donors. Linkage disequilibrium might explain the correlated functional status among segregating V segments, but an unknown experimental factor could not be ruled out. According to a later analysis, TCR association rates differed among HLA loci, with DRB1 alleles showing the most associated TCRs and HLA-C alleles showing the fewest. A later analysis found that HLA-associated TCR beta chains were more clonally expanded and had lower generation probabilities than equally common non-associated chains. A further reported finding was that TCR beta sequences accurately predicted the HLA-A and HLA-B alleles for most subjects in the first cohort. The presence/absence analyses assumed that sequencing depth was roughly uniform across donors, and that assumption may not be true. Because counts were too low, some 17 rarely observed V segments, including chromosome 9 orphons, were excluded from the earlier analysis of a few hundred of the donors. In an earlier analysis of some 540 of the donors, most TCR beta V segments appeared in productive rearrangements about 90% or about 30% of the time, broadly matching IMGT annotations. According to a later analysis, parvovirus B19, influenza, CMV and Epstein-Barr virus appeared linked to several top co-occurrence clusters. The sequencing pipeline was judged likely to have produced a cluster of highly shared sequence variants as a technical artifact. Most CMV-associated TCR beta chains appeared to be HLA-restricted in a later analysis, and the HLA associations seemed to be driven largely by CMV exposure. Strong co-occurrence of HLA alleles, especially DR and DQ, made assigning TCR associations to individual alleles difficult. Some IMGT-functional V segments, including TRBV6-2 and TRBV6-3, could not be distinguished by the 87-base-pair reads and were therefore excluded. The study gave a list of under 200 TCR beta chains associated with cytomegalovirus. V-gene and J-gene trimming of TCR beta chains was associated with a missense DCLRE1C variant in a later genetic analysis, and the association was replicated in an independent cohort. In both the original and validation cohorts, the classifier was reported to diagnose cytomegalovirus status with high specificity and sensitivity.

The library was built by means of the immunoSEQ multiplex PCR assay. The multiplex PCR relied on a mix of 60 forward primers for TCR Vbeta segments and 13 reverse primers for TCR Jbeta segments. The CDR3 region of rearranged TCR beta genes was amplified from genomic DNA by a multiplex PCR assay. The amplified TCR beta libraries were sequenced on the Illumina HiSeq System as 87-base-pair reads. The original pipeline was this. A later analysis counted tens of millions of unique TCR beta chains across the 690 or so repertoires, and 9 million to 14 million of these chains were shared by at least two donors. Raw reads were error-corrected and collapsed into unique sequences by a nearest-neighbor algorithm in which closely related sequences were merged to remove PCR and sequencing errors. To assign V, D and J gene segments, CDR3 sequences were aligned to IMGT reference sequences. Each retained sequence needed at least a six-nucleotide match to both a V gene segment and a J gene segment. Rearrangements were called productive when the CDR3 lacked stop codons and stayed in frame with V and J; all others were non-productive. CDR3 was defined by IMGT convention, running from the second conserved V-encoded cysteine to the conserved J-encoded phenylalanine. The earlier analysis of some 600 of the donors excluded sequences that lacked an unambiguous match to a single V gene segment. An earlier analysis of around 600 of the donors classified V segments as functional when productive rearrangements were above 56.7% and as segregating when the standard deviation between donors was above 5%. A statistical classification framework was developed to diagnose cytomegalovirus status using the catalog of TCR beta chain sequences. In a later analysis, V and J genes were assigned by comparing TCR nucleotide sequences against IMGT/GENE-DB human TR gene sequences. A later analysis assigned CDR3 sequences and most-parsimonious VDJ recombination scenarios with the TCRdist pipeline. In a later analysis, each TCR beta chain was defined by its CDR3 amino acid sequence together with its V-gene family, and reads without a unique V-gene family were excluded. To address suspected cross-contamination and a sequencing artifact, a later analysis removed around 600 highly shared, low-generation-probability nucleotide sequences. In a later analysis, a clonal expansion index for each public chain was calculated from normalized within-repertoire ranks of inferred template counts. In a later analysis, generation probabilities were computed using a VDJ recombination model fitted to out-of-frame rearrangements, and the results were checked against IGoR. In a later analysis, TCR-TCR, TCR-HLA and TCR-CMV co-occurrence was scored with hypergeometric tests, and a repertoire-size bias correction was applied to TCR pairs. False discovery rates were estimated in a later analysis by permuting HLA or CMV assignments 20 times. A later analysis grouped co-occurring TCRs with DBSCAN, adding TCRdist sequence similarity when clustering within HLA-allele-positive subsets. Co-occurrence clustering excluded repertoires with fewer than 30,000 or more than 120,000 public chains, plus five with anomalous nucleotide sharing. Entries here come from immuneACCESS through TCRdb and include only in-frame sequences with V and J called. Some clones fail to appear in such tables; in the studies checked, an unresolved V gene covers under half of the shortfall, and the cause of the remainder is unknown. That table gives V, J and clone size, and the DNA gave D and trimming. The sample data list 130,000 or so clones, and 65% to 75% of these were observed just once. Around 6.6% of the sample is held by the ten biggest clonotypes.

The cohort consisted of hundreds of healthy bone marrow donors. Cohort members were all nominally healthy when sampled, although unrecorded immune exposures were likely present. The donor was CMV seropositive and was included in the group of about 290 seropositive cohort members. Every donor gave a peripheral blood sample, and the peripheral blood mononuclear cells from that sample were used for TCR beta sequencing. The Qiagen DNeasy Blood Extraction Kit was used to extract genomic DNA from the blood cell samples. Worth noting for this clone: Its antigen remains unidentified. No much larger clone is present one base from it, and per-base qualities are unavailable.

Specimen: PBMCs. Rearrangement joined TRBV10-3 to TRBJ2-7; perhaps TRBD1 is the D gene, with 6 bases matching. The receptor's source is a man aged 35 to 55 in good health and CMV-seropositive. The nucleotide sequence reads TGTGCCATCAGTGAGTCCGGACAGTTATACGAGCAGTACTTC. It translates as CAISESGQLYEQYF.